A selection of T cell receptor beta chains follows, all from one sample in a study of cytomegalovirus exposure and HLA in healthy donors. Clones were sequenced by immunoSEQ multiplex PCR, and TCRdb holds only the in-frame ones, with some missing. The sample yields some 120,000 clones, about 79% seen once. The sequenced sample was PBMCs. Every receptor here comes from a woman aged 18-29 years in good health and CMV-seropositive. CDR3s include the opening cysteine and the closing phenylalanine or tryptophan. Each record gives: J gene, D gene, clone size, V gene, CDR3 DNA, CDR3 protein. D genes are given only for firm matches. The listing skips clone size in some rows; elsewhere it reads once, few, many or a size class.

TRBJ2-5	TRBD1	-	TRBV5-4	TGTGCCAGCAGCTTGACAGGGGGGTCCCTCGGGGTCCAGTACTTC	CASSLTGGSLGVQYF
TRBJ2-7	-	-	TRBV28	TGTGCCAGCAGTCCTACTGCCTCCTACGAGCAGTACTTC	CASSPTASYEQYF
TRBJ2-7	TRBD2	-	TRBV7-2	TGTGCCAGCAGCTTTGGACTAGCGGGAGGGAGGAGCTCCTACGAGCAGTACTTC	CASSFGLAGGRSSYEQYF
TRBJ2-7	-	-	TRBV5-1	TGCGCCAGCAGCTTGAGCCTAGCGCGCTCCTACGAGCAGTACTTC	CASSLSLARSYEQYF
TRBJ2-1	-	-	TRBV4-1	TGCGCCAGCAGCCAAGGTTTTGAGGATAGCTCCTACAATGAGCAGTTCTTC	CASSQGFEDSSYNEQFF
TRBJ1-5	TRBD1	-	TRBV30	TGTGCCTGGTGTCAGACAGGGCGGACTCAGCCCCAGCATTTT	CAWCQTGRTQPQHF
TRBJ2-1	-	-	TRBV6-4	TGTGCCAGCAGTGTCTACCGGAGTAGCTCCTACAATGAGCAGTTCTTC	CASSVYRSSSYNEQFF
TRBJ2-1	TRBD1	-	TRBV4-1	TGCGCCAGCAGCCAATTTACGACAGGGGGCGCGGGGAATGAGCAGTTCTTC	CASSQFTTGGAGNEQFF
TRBJ1-2	-	-	TRBV9	TGTGCCAGCAGCCCGACAGACAGGTTCTATGGCTACACCTTC	CASSPTDRFYGYTF
TRBJ1-5	TRBD1	-	TRBV28	TGTGCCAGCAGAAAAGCCGGGACAGGGGATTTT	CASRKAGTGDF
TRBJ1-4	TRBD1	few	TRBV27	TGTGCCAGCAGTCACCGGGACAGCAGTAATGAAAAACTGTTTTTT	CASSHRDSSNEKLFF
TRBJ2-1	TRBD2	once	TRBV4-1	TGCGCCAGCAGCCAGGGCCCTGCGGGGGGACCTTACAATGAGCAGTTCTTC	CASSQGPAGGPYNEQFF
TRBJ2-1	TRBD2	-	TRBV5-1	TGCGCCAGCAGCGAGAAGACTAGCGGGAGGGGCAATGAGCAGTTCTTC	CASSEKTSGRGNEQFF
TRBJ2-7	-	-	TRBV2	TGTGCCAGCAGTGGGGCTAGCTTCTCCTACGAGCAGTACTTC	CASSGASFSYEQYF
TRBJ2-2	TRBD2	-	TRBV18	TGTGCCAGCTCAACAATGACTAGCGGGAGTACCGGGGAGCTGTTTTTT	CASSTMTSGSTGELFF
TRBJ2-7	-	-	TRBV27	TGTGCCAGCAGTTTAGATGGGGCAGCCAACGAGCAGTACTTC	CASSLDGAANEQYF
TRBJ1-1	TRBD1	-	TRBV30	TGTGCCTGGAGTGTAAAGTTTGGACAGGGAAGTAAAGCTTTCTTT	CAWSVKFGQGSKAFF
TRBJ2-1	-	once	TRBV27	TGTGCCAGCAGTTTACGCCAGTACTCCTACAATGAGCAGTTCTTC	CASSLRQYSYNEQFF
TRBJ1-1	TRBD1	-	TRBV2	TGTGCCAGCAGCTGGGACAGGGGCAGGACTGAAGCTTTCTTT	CASSWDRGRTEAFF
TRBJ1-3	-	-	TRBV6-5	TGTGCCAGCAGTTATCGGTCGTCCTCTGGAAACACCATATATTTT	CASSYRSSSGNTIYF
TRBJ2-7	TRBD2	-	TRBV30	TGTGCCTGGGGACTAGCGGGAGGGTCCTACGAGCAGTACTTC	CAWGLAGGSYEQYF
TRBJ2-7	-	-	TRBV7-9	TGTGCCAGCAGCCCACGACAGTCTTTTATCTACGAGCAGTACTTC	CASSPRQSFIYEQYF
TRBJ1-1	-	-	TRBV7-3	TGTGCCAGCAGCTTAACGATGGGGGGGAGCACTGAAGCTTTCTTT	CASSLTMGGSTEAFF
TRBJ2-1	-	-	TRBV10-3	TGTGCCATCAGCTCCGGGACTCACAGGGGTAATGAGCAGTTCTTC	CAISSGTHRGNEQFF
TRBJ2-7	-	once	TRBV18	TGTGCCAGCTCAAACCCCGGGAGCCAAGTCCACGAGCAGTACTTC	CASSNPGSQVHEQYF
TRBJ2-1	-	-	TRBV7-2	TGTGCCAGCAGCCAAGATGCGTTCGCCTACAATGAGCAGTTCTTC	CASSQDAFAYNEQFF
TRBJ2-3	-	-	TRBV5-1	TGCGCCAGCAGCTTGTCTGCAGATACGCAGTATTTT	CASSLSADTQYF
TRBJ1-5	TRBD1	-	TRBV10-3	TGTGCCGCCGGCCCAGGGGGAGAACATTTT	CAAGPGGEHF
TRBJ2-3	TRBD1	few	TRBV10-1	TGCGCCAGCAGTCAGGGGGCAACAGATACGCAGTATTTT	CASSQGATDTQYF
TRBJ2-5	TRBD1	-	TRBV5-4	TGTGCCAGCAGCTTGGCGGGGACAGAAGAGACCCAGTACTTC	CASSLAGTEETQYF
TRBJ1-2	-	once	TRBV7-8	TGTGCCAGCAGCTTAACCGGGGTGGGGGGCTACACCTTC	CASSLTGVGGYTF